Given below is one T cell receptor beta chain in context. Using immunoSEQ multiplex PCR, the repertoire was profiled, and TCRdb retains in-frame clones only, with some absent. This sample has some 1.4 million clones; around 97% occur once, and the top ten carry over 1%. This entry is derived from a study of shared clonotypes between healthy human individuals. The J segment lost 4 bases and the V segment lost 9 bases, leaving 12 bases of the junction unmatched. CDR3 size: 14 residues. The V gene's germline CDR1 is SGHTA and CDR2 FQGTGA. Sample: naive CD4+ T cells sorted from blood. Documented subset: CD45RA+ positively selected. The rearrangement joins TRBV7-3 to TRBJ2-7, with TRBD1 identical over 7 bases. The clonotype originates from a man between 25 and 39 years old in good health. The CDR3 region is CASSGTTGAYEQYF. The CDR3 region has the DNA TGTGCCAGTTCTGGGACCACAGGGGCTTACGAGCAGTACTTC.